A few counts support the clone carrying this TCR beta chain. Its antigen is not known. Under the authors' procedure: Sample-level TCR yields exhibited a median of about 96,000, with a range of about 23,224 to 690,600. Each CDR3 protein gets one entry after TCRdb re-called the RACE reads with MiXCR. TCRdb's processing, not the authors' own work, is the source of the V and J calls. The table shows some 49,000 distinct CDR3 sequences, with approximately 9.5% occurring only once. The source of the sample is a study of human T cells and chemical hapten exposure. Study background: In the roughly 24-week study, patients were dosed weekly with diphenylcyclopropenone on the scalp throughout.

The time point was: pre-sensitization, week 0. Specified treatment: therapeutic diphenylcyclopropenone sensitization with weekly scalp DPC. Unfractionated whole blood served as the source for total RNA extraction. The CDR3 runs to 15 residues. The germline gives CDR1 SGHRS, CDR2 YFSETQ. V lost 0 bases, J lost 0 bases, and 6 bases lay in between. Overall study findings and caveats: While controls formed fewer of them, expanded TCRs formed significantly more large CDR3 similarity clusters.

V is TRBV5-1 and J is TRBJ2-2, with D unresolved. This sample comprised whole blood, obtained in connection with sensitization to the hapten diphenylcyclopropenone (DPC). The TCR originated in a woman in her twenties or thirties with alopecia areata. Some clones in this sample may be carry-over from other donors' samples. CDR3 sequence (DNA): TGCGCCAGCAGCTTGGACGCCGCGAACACCGGGGAGCTGTTTTTT. This translates into CASSLDAANTGELFF.